The 21 T cell receptor beta chains reported below all come from one sample, sequenced in a study of blood T cell repertoires in COVID-19. The repertoire was sequenced with immunoSEQ multiplex PCR; TCRdb's copy has only in-frame clones and lacks some. The top ten clones hold over 9.5% of a sample with approximately 180,000 clones, around 85% of them seen once. Sequenced: peripheral blood. The receptor set was obtained from a human donor with active or convalescent COVID-19. The donor label of this sample is uncertain.

V usage is TRBV13 and J usage is TRBJ1-3; the D is unclear. Germline-derived CDR1 and CDR2 are PRHDT and FYEKMQ (reference sequence). The CDR3 consists of 16 residues. Trimming took 0 bases from V and 2 from J, leaving 11 bases between them. CDR3: CASSLGGHRAGNTIYF. CDR3 nucleotide sequence: TGTGCCAGCAGCTTAGGAGGTCATCGGGCTGGAAACACCATATATTTT.

The chain is built from TRBV11-2 and TRBJ2-1; 14 bases are a match to TRBD2. J was trimmed by 6 bases and V by 5 bases; bases with no gene match: 3. The CDR3 spans 15 residues. In germline, CDR1 is SGHAT, CDR2 FQNNGV. In nucleotides, the CDR3 is TGTGCCAGCAGCCAGGGGACTAGCGGGGGCAATGAGCAGTTCTTC. It specifies CASSQGTSGGNEQFF.

The rearrangement links TRBV9 to TRBJ1-3; perhaps TRBD1 as D (5 bases). V was shortened by 3 bases and J by 1 base, with 14 bases between the two germline ends. Germline CDR1 and CDR2: SGDLS and YYNGEE. This CDR3 is built from 16 residues. The CDR3 sequence: CASSATNQGSGNTIYF. The CDR3 DNA follows: TGTGCCAGCAGCGCCACAAACCAGGGTTCTGGAAACACCATATATTTT. Drawing the rest from reference TRBV9 and TRBJ1-3, the complete variable domain is DSGVTQTPKHLITATGQRVTLRCSPRSGDLSVYWYQQSLDQGLQFLIQYYNGEERAKGNILERFSAQQFPDLHSELNLSSLELGDSALYFCASSATNQGSGNTIYFGEGSWLTVV.

For the CDR3, the DNA is TGTGCCAGCAGCGCTCGTTCTAAAATCGATTCCTACGAGCAGTACTTC. This encodes CASSARSKIDSYEQYF. This chain connects TRBV9 to TRBJ2-7; D call uncertain. Deletions cut 3 bases from V and 1 base from J, with 17 bases between. This CDR3 contains 16 residues. In germline, CDR1 is SGDLS, CDR2 YYNGEE.

On this clone itself: An end of the junction differs from the germline gene, which may be a read error. V is TRBV28 and J is TRBJ2-2; 7 nucleotides align to TRBD1. CDR1 is MDHEN, CDR2 SYDVKM, per germline. The CDR3 runs 13 residues. The CDR3: CGLDRVNTGELFF. In DNA, the CDR3 is TGCGGACTTGACAGGGTTAACACCGGGGAGCTGTTTTTT. Based on the CDR3 plus reference TRBV28 and TRBJ2-2, the full variable domain is DVKVTQSSRYLVKRTGEKVFLECVQDMDHENMFWYRQDPGLGLRLIYFSYDVKMKEKGDIPEGYSVSREKKERFSLILESASTNQTSMYLCGLDRVNTGELFFGEGSRLTVL.

The chain is built from TRBV6-1 and TRBJ2-1; TRBD2 aligns across 8 bases. V shed 3 bases, J shed 0 bases, and the junction held 7 bases outside the gene matches. The CDR3 length is 17 residues. The V gene's germline CDR1 is MNHNS and CDR2 SASEGT. This CDR3 reads CASSDRTSGFSYNEQFF. The CDR3 coding sequence is TGTGCCAGCAGTGACCGCACTAGCGGCTTCTCCTACAATGAGCAGTTCTTC.

This clone was detected once. V is TRBV15 and J is TRBJ2-7; 7 nucleotides match TRBD2. The CDR3 spans 13 residues. The V gene end was trimmed by 5 bases and the J gene end by 2 bases; junction bases not matched to a gene: 3. From germline, CDR1 is LNHNV and CDR2 YYDKDF (reference sequence). CDR3 nucleotide sequence: TGTGCCACCAGCGGCGGGACTACCTACGAGCAGTACTTC. Protein sequence: CATSGGTTYEQYF. Together with reference TRBV15 and TRBJ2-7, the CDR3 gives the full variable domain: DAMVIQNPRYQVTQFGKPVTLSCSQTLNHNVMYWYQQKSSQAPKLLFHYYDKDFNNEADTPDNFQSRRPNTSFCFLDIRSPGLGDTAMYLCATSGGTTYEQYFGPGTRLTVT.

This clone occurred a few times. The rearrangement joins TRBV19 to TRBJ2-1, with D tentatively TRBD2 (5 bases). In germline, CDR1 is LNHDA, CDR2 SQIVND (reference sequence). The V gene lost 7 bases and the J gene lost 0 bases, with 10 bases spanning the gap. This CDR3 region has 14 residues. CDR3 region: CASTGEGSYNEQFF. The CDR3 DNA is TGTGCCAGTACAGGCGAGGGCTCCTACAATGAGCAGTTCTTC.

The V call is TRBV5-4, the J call TRBJ2-7, with D hard to call. V lost 0 bases and J lost 4, with 8 bases in between. CDR1 and CDR2 from the germline V gene are SGHNT and YYREEE (reference sequence). The CDR3 runs 13 residues. CDR3 DNA: TGTGCCAGCAGCTTGGTTTCGGGTTACGAGCAGTACTTC. Translation: CASSLVSGYEQYF.

The chain is built from TRBV7-9 and TRBJ2-3, with 7 bases lining up with TRBD1. In germline, CDR1 is SEHNR, CDR2 FQNEAQ (reference sequence). V was clipped by 3 bases and J by 0 bases; unmatched bases: 6. The CDR3 extends over 16 amino acids. CDR3 sequence (DNA): TGTGCCAGCAGCTTGTTGGCAGGGGGAAGCACAGATACGCAGTATTTT. Translating it yields CASSLLAGGSTDTQYF.

The chain recombines TRBV19 with TRBJ1-2; TRBD1 matches at 9 bases. Trimming removed 5 bases from V and 6 bases from J; junction bases left unmatched: 19. The CDR3 runs to 18 residues. Looked up from germline, CDR1 is LNHDA and CDR2 is SQIVND (reference sequence). Written as DNA, the CDR3 is TGTGCCAGTAGTCCTCCCCAATACCGGGACAGGGTAACAAATGGCTACACCTTC. Its translation: CASSPPQYRDRVTNGYTF.

V is TRBV21-1 and J is TRBJ2-7; the table's TRBD1 call for D was not verified on the DNA. TRBV21-1 is an annotated pseudogene. The CDR3 has 12 residues. The CDR3 DNA is TGTGCCAGCAGCCTCCCAAGGCAGGGGAAGTACTTC. Translated, it gives CASSLPRQGKYF.

The DNA for the CDR3 is TGCGCCAGCAGCCAAGAGGAGACAGGTAGCAATCAGCCCCAGCATTTT. Protein: CASSQEETGSNQPQHF. This chain uses TRBV4-1 with TRBJ1-5; D possibly corresponds to TRBD1 (6 bases). Germline V CDR1 and CDR2: MGHRA, YSYEKL. The CDR3 runs to 16 residues. V was pared by 0 bases and J by 0 bases, with 9 bases between.

The V gene is TRBV14, the J gene TRBJ2-1; 10 bases map to TRBD2. CDR1 SGHDN and CDR2 FVKESK come from the germline V gene. The CDR3 has 18 amino acids. V shed 1 base, J shed 4 bases, and the junction held 10 bases outside the gene matches. CDR3 sequence (DNA): TGTGCCAGCAGCCAAGTACCACCGAGCGGGGGGGTATACAATGAGCAGTTCTTC. It yields the protein CASSQVPPSGGVYNEQFF.

The rearrangement joins TRBV4-1 to TRBJ2-4, with a possible D match to TRBD1 (10 bases). Looked up from germline, CDR1 is MGHRA and CDR2 is YSYEKL. This CDR3 is 19 amino acids long. Trimming took off 0 bases at V and 2 bases at J, with 20 bases between the two ends. The CDR3 protein is CASSQDAGGTGVPKNIQYF. The CDR3 DNA follows: TGCGCCAGCAGCCAAGATGCGGGAGGGACAGGGGTACCCAAAAACATTCAGTACTTC.

This clone occurred once. This chain joins TRBV30 and TRBJ1-4; 9 bases line up with TRBD1. This CDR3 is 13 amino acids long. Germline CDR1 reads GTSNPN; CDR2 reads SVGIG (reference sequence). J gave up 10 bases and V 2 bases, and 5 bases lay outside the gene matches. The CDR3 bases are TGTGCCTGGAGTCACAGGACAGGGGTAAAACTGTTTTTT. It codes for CAWSHRTGVKLFF.

The chain joins TRBV24-1 to TRBJ2-6; tentative D call: TRBD1 (6 bases). V lost 4 bases to trimming and J lost 4 bases, with 19 bases between them. CDR1 is KGHDR, CDR2 SFDVKD, per germline. The CDR3 is 18 residues long. CDR3 in DNA: TGTGCCACCAGTGACCCCTTAAAATCTAGGGGGGGGGCCAACGTCCTGACTTTC. Its translation is CATSDPLKSRGGANVLTF.

The rearrangement uses TRBV3-1 (or the pseudogene TRBV3-2) and TRBJ2-5; maybe TRBD2 (6 bases). The length of the CDR3 is 19 residues. V was shortened by 1 base and J by 5 bases, with 26 bases between the two germline ends. Per the germline V gene, CDR1 is LGHDT and CDR2 is YNNKEL (reference sequence). The CDR3 bases are TGTGCCAGCAGCCAAGGTCTGCGGGGCCCACCCCCGGAGAGGGAGACCCAGTACTTC. Protein sequence: CASSQGLRGPPPERETQYF.

This rearrangement joins TRBV7-3 to TRBJ2-1; D call uncertain. CDR1 is SGHTA and CDR2 is FQGTGA in the germline V gene. V gave up 2 bases and J gave up 3 bases, with 11 bases separating them. The CDR3 spans 15 residues. The CDR3 DNA reads TGTGCCAGCAGCTTATATGTAGATGGCTACAATGAGCAGTTCTTC. Its translation: CASSLYVDGYNEQFF.

On this clone: The identical CDR3 is also encoded by other nucleotide sequences in the sample. Here the CDR3 reads CASSRGPMAGAGGYTF. As DNA, the CDR3 is TGTGCCAGTAGTCGTGGACCGATGGCGGGGGCGGGGGGCTACACCTTC. The chain couples TRBV19 to TRBJ1-2, with D tentatively TRBD1 (6 bases). In germline, CDR1 is LNHDA, CDR2 SQIVND (reference sequence). This CDR3 is built from 16 residues. The V gene lost 5 bases and the J gene lost 8 bases, with 24 bases spanning the gap.

The chain links TRBV7-3 to TRBJ2-1; TRBD2 matches 7 bases. CDR1 and CDR2 from the germline V gene are SGHTA and FQGTGA. Trimming removed 3 bases from V and 6 bases from J; junction bases left unmatched: 11. CDR3 length: 16 residues. CDR3 DNA sequence: TGTGCCAGCAGCTTCGTGGGAGGGCCTAAAATCAATGAGCAGTTCTTC. Translation gives CASSFVGGPKINEQFF.